One and the same sample provided the 15 T cell receptor beta chains below, sequenced in a study of blood T cell repertoires in COVID-19. Assay: immunoSEQ multiplex PCR; the TCRdb copy retains only in-frame clones and omits some. This table has about 75,000 clones, more than 75% appearing once. Sequenced: peripheral blood. These TCRs come from a human donor in a cohort sampled during active COVID-19.

This clone was seen only once. This chain joins TRBV2 and TRBJ1-2, with TRBD1 matching 10 bases. Germline V gene lookup returns CDR1 SNHLY and CDR2 FYNNEI. V gave up 6 bases and J gave up 2 bases; unmatched junction bases: 3. This CDR3 is 14 amino acids long. CDR3 DNA: TGTGCCAGCAGGGGGACAGGGGACAACTATGGCTACACCTTC. Amino acids: CASRGTGDNYGYTF.

V gene TRBV7-8 combines with J gene TRBJ2-4; TRBD2 agrees at 10 bases. This CDR3 spans 16 amino acids. The trim removed 5 bases at V and 0 bases at J, leaving 4 bases unmatched. CDR1 and CDR2 (germline): SGHVS, FQNEAQ. The CDR3, as DNA: TGTGCCAGCAGCCTTGGACTAGCGGTAGCCAAAAACATTCAGTACTTC. It is translated as CASSLGLAVAKNIQYF.

The chain carries TRBV11-2 and TRBJ1-4, with 8 bases aligning to TRBD1. V trimming: 1 base; J trimming: 5 bases; junction bases outside the gene matches: 9. Germline V gene lookup returns CDR1 SGHAT and CDR2 FQNNGV. This CDR3 spans 17 amino acids. CDR3 DNA: TGTGCCAGCAGCTTAGCGACGACAGGGGCTGGGAATGAAAAACTGTTTTTT. Protein product: CASSLATTGAGNEKLFF.

The chain couples TRBV5-1 to TRBJ1-1; TRBD1 matches at 9 bases. The length of the CDR3 is 13 residues. V lost 4 bases to trimming and J lost 3 bases; unmatched junction nucleotides: 1. Per the germline V gene, CDR1 is SGHRS and CDR2 is YFSETQ. CDR3 nucleotides: TGCGCCAGCAGCCGGACAGGGGACACTGAAGCTTTCTTT. It translates to CASSRTGDTEAFF.

J is TRBJ1-2 and V is TRBV6-9; D possibly corresponds to TRBD1 (6 bases). The CDR3 covers 17 residues. Germline loops: CDR1 MNHGY, CDR2 SVAAGI. Deletions cut 2 bases from V and 0 bases from J, with 16 bases between. The CDR3 sequence is CASSYPDERTANYGYTF. CDR3 coding DNA: TGTGCCAGCAGTTATCCTGACGAACGGACAGCTAACTATGGCTACACCTTC.

The chain joins TRBV19 to TRBJ1-2; tentative D call: TRBD1 (6 bases). The germline V gene encodes CDR1 LNHDA and CDR2 SQIVND (reference sequence). V shed 7 bases and J shed 8 bases, with 20 bases lying between them. There are 14 residues in the CDR3. CDR3 nucleotides: TGTGCCAGTACTCCGATGGGGGGGGCGAGAGGCTACACCTTC. Its protein product is CASTPMGGARGYTF.

The chain joins TRBV7-2 to TRBJ2-3, with 9 bases lining up with TRBD2. The V gene end was trimmed by 8 bases and the J gene end by 7 bases; junction bases not matched to a gene: 10. CDR1 is SGHTA and CDR2 is FQGNSA in the germline V gene. The CDR3 has 14 residues. The CDR3 bases are TGTGCCAGCCAACCCTTGAGCGGGGGGAATACGCAGTATTTT. The encoded protein is CASQPLSGGNTQYF.

The rearrangement joins TRBV30 to TRBJ2-3; 9 nucleotides align to TRBD1. V lost 2 bases to trimming and J lost 12 bases; unmatched junction nucleotides: 6. The germline V gene encodes CDR1 GTSNPN and CDR2 SVGIG (reference sequence). CDR3 size: 12 residues. For the CDR3, the DNA is TGTGCCTGGAGTTTCTGGACAGGGGCACAGTATTTT. Protein: CAWSFWTGAQYF. Complete variable domain (other parts from reference TRBV30 and TRBJ2-3): SQTIHQWPATLVQPVGSPLSLECTVEGTSNPNLYWYRQAAGRGLQLLFYSVGIGQISSEVPQNLSASRPQDRQFILSSKKLLLSDSGFYLCAWSFWTGAQYFGPGTRLTVL.

This chain joins TRBV5-6 and TRBJ1-5; D uncertain. CDR3 length: 13 residues. The germline CDR1 and CDR2 sequences are SGHDT and YYEEEE. The V end was cut by 4 bases, the J end by 7 bases, with 12 bases between. The DNA for the CDR3 is TGTGCCAGCAGCCAATTCCGCAGGCAGCCCCAGCATTTT. It codes for CASSQFRRQPQHF.

The chain employs TRBV28 and TRBJ2-1; D possibly corresponds to TRBD2 (6 bases). Per germline, CDR1 MDHEN and CDR2 SYDVKM. The V end was cut by 6 bases, the J end by 4 bases, with 19 bases between. The CDR3 loop spans 16 amino acids. The CDR3 DNA reads as TGTGCCAGCAGGTATTCTGGGGGGTTGGGATACAATGAGCAGTTCTTC. Protein: CASRYSGGLGYNEQFF. The entire variable domain, with the rest obtained from reference TRBV28 and TRBJ2-1, is as follows: DVKVTQSSRYLVKRTGEKVFLECVQDMDHENMFWYRQDPGLGLRLIYFSYDVKMKEKGDIPEGYSVSREKKERFSLILESASTNQTSMYLCASRYSGGLGYNEQFFGPGTRLTVL.

V gene TRBV20-1 combines with J gene TRBJ2-7, with a weak D call TRBD1 (5 bases). The length of the CDR3 is 11 residues. Germline V gives CDR1 DFQATT, CDR2 SNEGSKA (reference sequence). Deletions cut 4 bases from V and 5 bases from J, with 9 bases between. In DNA, the CDR3 is TGCAGTGCTAACAGGTACCACGAGCAGTACTTC. This translates into CSANRYHEQYF.

This chain connects TRBV29-1 to TRBJ1-1; 7 bases are shared with TRBD1. The CDR3 has 12 amino acids. V was pared by 3 bases and J by 4 bases, with 2 bases of the junction left unmatched. Germline CDR1 is SQVTM and CDR2 is ANQGSEA. CDR3 amino acids: CSVDQGGTEAFF. The DNA of the CDR3 is TGCAGCGTTGATCAGGGGGGCACTGAAGCTTTCTTT.

The chain combines TRBV3-1 (or the pseudogene TRBV3-2) with TRBJ1-1; D remains unclear. V was cut by 2 bases and J by 5 bases, with 18 bases left in between. The CDR3 totals 16 residues. CDR1 is LGHDT and CDR2 is YNNKEL in the germline V gene (reference sequence). Here the CDR3 reads CASSQFPSGPGTEAFF. CDR3 bases: TGTGCCAGCAGCCAATTTCCCTCAGGTCCGGGGACTGAAGCTTTCTTT.

V is TRBV7-2 and J is TRBJ2-5, with 11 bases identical to TRBD2. Germline CDR1 is SGHTA and CDR2 is FQGNSA. J lost 5 bases, V lost 4 bases, and 18 bases had no gene match. The CDR3 runs 19 residues. The DNA of the CDR3 is TGTGCCAGCAGCTCCATCCCGCTGGGGGTAGCGGGGGGGGCGGAGACCCAGTACTTC. Residues: CASSSIPLGVAGGAETQYF.

The chain uses TRBV30 and TRBJ2-4; 10 nucleotides match TRBD1. Trimming at V came to 1 base and at J to 3 bases, leaving 6 bases not matched to a gene. The CDR3 is 16 residues long. CDR1 GTSNPN and CDR2 SVGIG come from the germline V gene (reference sequence). CDR3 sequence reads: CAWSGQGALGKNIQYF. The DNA for the CDR3 is TGTGCCTGGAGTGGACAGGGGGCTTTAGGCAAAAACATTCAGTACTTC.